A selection of T cell receptor beta chains follows, all from one sample in a study of blood T cell repertoires in COVID-19. Sequencing was performed with immunoSEQ multiplex PCR; in TCRdb, only in-frame clones are kept and a portion is missing. Of about 240,000 clones detected, about four fifths appear once; the ten largest clones hold 6.5% to 9.5%. The sequencing input was peripheral blood. These receptors all stem from a woman of 80 years or more with COVID-19, enrolled during active disease. CDR3s include the opening cysteine and the closing phenylalanine or tryptophan. D genes are given only for firm matches. The listing skips clone size in some rows; elsewhere it reads once, few, many or a size class.

D: NA; V: TRBV7-2; size: NA; J: TRBJ2-2; DNA: TGTGCCAGCATCGCGGGACAGCACACCGGGGAGCTGTTTTTT; CDR3: CASIAGQHTGELFF
D: NA; V: TRBV7-9; size: NA; J: TRBJ1-1; DNA: TGTGCCAGCAGCTTTCAGGGTGTCGGCACTGAAGCTTTCTTT; CDR3: CASSFQGVGTEAFF
D: NA; V: TRBV4-1; size: NA; J: TRBJ2-1; DNA: TGCGCCAGCAGCCAAGATCGGGCTAGCAGCCTCTACAATGAGCAGTTCTTC; CDR3: CASSQDRASSLYNEQFF
D: NA; V: TRBV28; size: NA; J: TRBJ1-2; DNA: TGTGCCAGCAGTTCGGGGGATGACTATGGCTACACCTTC; CDR3: CASSSGDDYGYTF
D: TRBD2; V: TRBV11-2; size: NA; J: TRBJ2-7; DNA: TGTGCCAGCAGCCCAGGGTCCCTATTAGCGGGAGGTTCTTACGAGCAGTACTTC; CDR3: CASSPGSLLAGGSYEQYF
D: NA; V: TRBV15; size: NA; J: TRBJ2-5; DNA: TGTGCCACCAGCAGTGGCCGGGCTAGGGGGCAAGAGACCCAGTACTTC; CDR3: CATSSGRARGQETQYF
D: TRBD1; V: TRBV28; size: NA; J: TRBJ1-4; DNA: TGTGCCTCCCAGGGGCTAGGGACAGGGGCGGGAGAAAAACTGTTTTTT; CDR3: CASQGLGTGAGEKLFF
D: NA; V: TRBV6-5; size: few; J: TRBJ2-7; DNA: TGTGCCAGCAGCCTGTCGGGGAGGTCCTACGAGCAGTACTTC; CDR3: CASSLSGRSYEQYF
D: NA; V: TRBV10-3; size: NA; J: TRBJ1-2; DNA: TGTGCCATCAGTGACAGTACCGGCTACACCTTC; CDR3: CAISDSTGYTF
D: NA; V: TRBV29-1; size: once; J: TRBJ2-1; DNA: TGCAGGGCGGGACTGATCCACGATGAGCAGTTCTTC; CDR3: CRAGLIHDEQFF
D: NA; V: TRBV5-1; size: NA; J: TRBJ2-5; DNA: TGCGCCAGCAGCTTGGATTCGGCAGGAGAGACCCAGTACTTC; CDR3: CASSLDSAGETQYF
D: NA; V: TRBV19; size: once; J: TRBJ1-1; DNA: TGTGCCAGTTGCCACAGGGCTACCGAAGCTTTCTTT; CDR3: CASCHRATEAFF
D: NA; V: TRBV24-1; size: NA; J: TRBJ2-3; DNA: TGTGCCACCAGTGATAAAGGGGGGGGATACGGCACAGATACGCAGTATTTT; CDR3: CATSDKGGGYGTDTQYF
D: TRBD1; V: TRBV3-1/TRBV3-2; size: NA; J: TRBJ2-7; DNA: TGTGCCAGCGGACCGACAGGGGTAGAGTCGAGGCCCTACGAGCAGTACTTC; CDR3: CASGPTGVESRPYEQYF
D: NA; V: TRBV7-2; size: once; J: TRBJ1-5; DNA: TGTGCCAGCAGCCCGGAGGGGGGGAACAATCAGCCCCAGCATTTT; CDR3: CASSPEGGNNQPQHF
D: TRBD2; V: TRBV29-1; size: once; J: TRBJ2-7; DNA: TGCAGCGTTGAGGGACTAGCGGGAGGACGGTACGAGCAGTACTTC; CDR3: CSVEGLAGGRYEQYF
D: NA; V: TRBV5-4; size: NA; J: TRBJ2-6; DNA: TGTGCCAGCAGCTCCCGATTCCAGACAGGCCTAAGGGCCAACGTCCTGACTTTC; CDR3: CASSSRFQTGLRANVLTF
D: NA; V: TRBV6-5; size: NA; J: TRBJ1-5; DNA: TGTGCCAGTGAGAATCAGGACTCAAACAATCAGCCCCAGCATTTT; CDR3: CASENQDSNNQPQHF
D: TRBD2; V: TRBV19; size: few; J: TRBJ2-2; DNA: TGTGCCAGTAGTTCGGGTAGCGGGAGGGCGGGCACCGGGGAGCTGTTTTTT; CDR3: CASSSGSGRAGTGELFF
D: NA; V: TRBV10-1; size: once; J: TRBJ1-1; DNA: TGCGCCAGCAGTGAGGTTTCCGGGAGGGCTTTCTTT; CDR3: CASSEVSGRAFF
D: NA; V: TRBV7-3; size: NA; J: TRBJ1-1; DNA: TGTGCCAGCAGCTCCCAGGTGGACACTGAAGCTTTCTTT; CDR3: CASSSQVDTEAFF
D: TRBD1; V: TRBV5-8; size: NA; J: TRBJ2-7; DNA: TGTGCCAGCAGCTTGAGAGGGACAGAGGCCTACGAGCAGTACTTC; CDR3: CASSLRGTEAYEQYF
D: NA; V: TRBV4-1; size: once; J: TRBJ1-6; DNA: TGCGCCAGCAGCCAATACGCGGCGCGAGGCGATTCACCCCTCCACTTT; CDR3: CASSQYAARGDSPLHF
D: NA; V: TRBV27; size: once; J: TRBJ2-5; DNA: TGTGCCAGCAGTTTTTCGACTAGTGGTAGCCAGTACTTC; CDR3: CASSFSTSGSQYF
D: TRBD2; V: TRBV19; size: NA; J: TRBJ2-7; DNA: TGTGCCAGTAGTGCCCGGGGACTAGCGGGAGTTGAGCAGTACTTC; CDR3: CASSARGLAGVEQYF
D: NA; V: TRBV28; size: NA; J: TRBJ1-1; DNA: TGTGCCAGCAGTCCCCAGGGAAGGACTGAAGCTTTCTTT; CDR3: CASSPQGRTEAFF
D: TRBD1; V: TRBV29-1; size: NA; J: TRBJ2-2; DNA: TGCAGCGTTGAAGATGATAGGGGGCGTTCGTCCGGGGAGCTGTTTTTT; CDR3: CSVEDDRGRSSGELFF
D: TRBD2; V: TRBV28; size: NA; J: TRBJ2-7; DNA: TGTGCCAGCACCCCAGCGGGACTGCTATCCCACGAGCAGTACTTC; CDR3: CASTPAGLLSHEQYF
D: NA; V: TRBV3-1/TRBV3-2; size: NA; J: TRBJ1-1; DNA: TGTGCCAGCAGCCCGCGGATAAACAAGAACACTGAAGCTTTCTTT; CDR3: CASSPRINKNTEAFF
D: NA; V: TRBV3-1/TRBV3-2; size: few; J: TRBJ2-7; DNA: TGTGCCAGCAGCCAAGTAAACTGGGGCGGTTACGAGCAGTACTTC; CDR3: CASSQVNWGGYEQYF
D: TRBD2; V: TRBV7-2; size: once; J: TRBJ2-2; DNA: TGTGCCAGCAGCTCCCGGGTAGCGGGGGGGGCGAACACCGGGGAGCTGTTTTTT; CDR3: CASSSRVAGGANTGELFF
D: TRBD1; V: TRBV7-9; size: NA; J: TRBJ2-7; DNA: TGTGCCAGCAGCGTTTACAGGGGGCAGGCATCGTATTACGAGCAGTACTTC; CDR3: CASSVYRGQASYYEQYF
D: NA; V: TRBV7-9; size: NA; J: TRBJ1-6; DNA: TGTGCCAGCTCCTCCTATCCCCTCCACTTT; CDR3: CASSSYPLHF
D: NA; V: TRBV7-2; size: few; J: TRBJ2-1; DNA: TGTGCCAGCAGCTTTGGAGCAGATCCTGAGCAGTTCTTC; CDR3: CASSFGADPEQFF
D: NA; V: TRBV5-6; size: NA; J: TRBJ1-1; DNA: TGTGCCAGCAGCTTTTTCTGGCGGGGTAGCACTGAAGCTTTCTTT; CDR3: CASSFFWRGSTEAFF
D: NA; V: TRBV3-1/TRBV3-2; size: NA; J: TRBJ2-1; DNA: TGTGCCAGCAGACGACCGGGGAGCTCCTACAATGAGCAGTTCTTC; CDR3: CASRRPGSSYNEQFF
D: NA; V: TRBV18; size: NA; J: TRBJ2-3; DNA: TGTGCCAGCTCGCCTGGACTTACAGATACGCAGTATTTT; CDR3: CASSPGLTDTQYF
D: NA; V: TRBV10-3; size: NA; J: TRBJ2-5; DNA: TGTGCCATCAGTGAAGGGGGAAGAGTAGCTCAAGAGACCCAGTACTTC; CDR3: CAISEGGRVAQETQYF
D: NA; V: TRBV12-3/TRBV12-4; size: NA; J: TRBJ1-1; DNA: TGTGCCAGCAGTTTAGGGCAGAACACTGAAGCTTTCTTT; CDR3: CASSLGQNTEAFF
D: TRBD2; V: TRBV28; size: NA; J: TRBJ2-7; DNA: TGTGCCAGCAGTTCGGGGGGGATCTCCTACGAGCAGTACTTC; CDR3: CASSSGGISYEQYF
D: TRBD1; V: TRBV19; size: once; J: TRBJ1-2; DNA: TGTGCCAGTAGTATGAATACAGGGGATTATGGCTACACCTTC; CDR3: CASSMNTGDYGYTF
D: NA; V: TRBV6-6; size: NA; J: TRBJ1-4; DNA: TGTGCCAGCAGTTACTCTTCCCGAACTAATGAAAAACTGTTTTTT; CDR3: CASSYSSRTNEKLFF
D: NA; V: TRBV14; size: NA; J: TRBJ2-2; DNA: TGTGCCAGCAGCCAAGAATGGTCTGCAGGCACCGGGGAGCTGTTTTTT; CDR3: CASSQEWSAGTGELFF
D: NA; V: TRBV3-1/TRBV3-2; size: NA; J: TRBJ2-7; DNA: TGTGCCAGCAGCCAAGATCTCTATCCCATCACCTTCACCTACGAGCAGTACTTC; CDR3: CASSQDLYPITFTYEQYF
D: NA; V: TRBV24-1; size: NA; J: TRBJ2-1; DNA: TGTGCCACCAGTGACCGAGGGGGGGTCGATGAGCAGTTCTTC; CDR3: CATSDRGGVDEQFF
D: NA; V: TRBV5-4; size: NA; J: TRBJ1-2; DNA: TGTGCCAGCAGCTTTGTAGCCTTTTATGGCTACACCTTC; CDR3: CASSFVAFYGYTF
D: TRBD1; V: TRBV5-1; size: NA; J: TRBJ1-4; DNA: TGCGCCAGCAGCTCCACCGGGACAGGGCCCGAAAAACTGTTTTTT; CDR3: CASSSTGTGPEKLFF
D: NA; V: TRBV28; size: NA; J: TRBJ1-2; DNA: TGTGCCAGCAGTTTCGGCAGGGTGTCGGGGGGTGGCTACACCTTC; CDR3: CASSFGRVSGGGYTF
D: NA; V: TRBV29-1; size: NA; J: TRBJ1-2; DNA: TGTACCGTAGGGGACTATGGCTACACCTTC; CDR3: CTVGDYGYTF
D: TRBD1; V: TRBV5-1; size: NA; J: TRBJ1-1; DNA: TGCGCCAGCAGCTTGGTGGGACAGGGGGCAACTGAAGCTTTCTTT; CDR3: CASSLVGQGATEAFF
D: NA; V: TRBV5-5; size: NA; J: TRBJ2-6; DNA: TGTGCCAGCAGCTTGGCCACAGGCGGGGCCAACGTCCTGACTTTC; CDR3: CASSLATGGANVLTF
D: NA; V: TRBV30; size: NA; J: TRBJ1-2; DNA: TGTGCCTGGACCTCAGGGGAGTGGTTCTATGGCTACACCTTC; CDR3: CAWTSGEWFYGYTF
D: TRBD2; V: TRBV6-6; size: NA; J: TRBJ2-5; DNA: TGTGCCAGCAGTTCGATCAGGACTAGCGGGGTTGAGACCCAGTACTTC; CDR3: CASSSIRTSGVETQYF